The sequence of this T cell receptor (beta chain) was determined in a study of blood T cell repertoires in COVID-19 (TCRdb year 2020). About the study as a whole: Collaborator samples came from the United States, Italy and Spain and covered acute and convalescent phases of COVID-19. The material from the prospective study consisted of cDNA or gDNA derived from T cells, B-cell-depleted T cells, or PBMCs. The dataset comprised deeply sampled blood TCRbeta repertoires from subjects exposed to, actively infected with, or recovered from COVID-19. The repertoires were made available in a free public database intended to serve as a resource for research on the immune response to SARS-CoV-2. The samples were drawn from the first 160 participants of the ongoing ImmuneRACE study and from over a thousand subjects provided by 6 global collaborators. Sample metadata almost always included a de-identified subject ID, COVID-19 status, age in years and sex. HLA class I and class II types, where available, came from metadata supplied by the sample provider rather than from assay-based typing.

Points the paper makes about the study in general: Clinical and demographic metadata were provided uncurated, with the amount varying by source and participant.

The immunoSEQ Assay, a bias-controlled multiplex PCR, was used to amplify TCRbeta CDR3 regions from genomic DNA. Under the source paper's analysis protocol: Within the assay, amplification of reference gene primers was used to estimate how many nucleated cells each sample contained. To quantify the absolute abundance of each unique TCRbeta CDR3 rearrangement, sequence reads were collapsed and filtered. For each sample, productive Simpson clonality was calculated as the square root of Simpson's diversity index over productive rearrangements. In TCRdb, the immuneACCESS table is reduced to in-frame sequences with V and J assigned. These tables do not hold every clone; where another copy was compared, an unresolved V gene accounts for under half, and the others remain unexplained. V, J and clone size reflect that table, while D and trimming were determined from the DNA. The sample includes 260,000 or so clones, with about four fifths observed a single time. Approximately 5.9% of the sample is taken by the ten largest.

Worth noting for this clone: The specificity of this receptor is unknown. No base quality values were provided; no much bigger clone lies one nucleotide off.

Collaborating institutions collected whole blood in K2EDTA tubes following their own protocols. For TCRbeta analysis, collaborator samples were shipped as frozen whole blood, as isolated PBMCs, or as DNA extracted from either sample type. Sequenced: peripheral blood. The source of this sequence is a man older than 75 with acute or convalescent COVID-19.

The CDR3 reads as follows: CASSPLPTADTIYF. The base sequence is TGTGCCAGCTCACCCCTCCCGACGGCGGACACCATATATTTT. The rearrangement joined TRBV18 to TRBJ1-3, with the D gene too uncertain to name. The CDR3 runs 14 amino acids, cysteine and phenylalanine included. Only the CDR3 DNA stays, 42 bases, in frame from base 1. Trimming costs V 3 bases and J 8 bases, and their ends lie 14 bases apart. From a lookup of the germline V gene, CDR1 and CDR2 are KGHSH and LQKENI.